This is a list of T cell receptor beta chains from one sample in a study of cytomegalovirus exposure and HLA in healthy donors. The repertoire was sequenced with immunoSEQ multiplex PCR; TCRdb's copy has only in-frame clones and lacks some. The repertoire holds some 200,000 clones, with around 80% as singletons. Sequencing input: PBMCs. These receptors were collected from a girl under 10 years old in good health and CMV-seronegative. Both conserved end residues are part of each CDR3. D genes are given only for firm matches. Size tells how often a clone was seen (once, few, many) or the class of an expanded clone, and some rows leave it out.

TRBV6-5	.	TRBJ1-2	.	TGTGCCAGCAGTTACGCCCGGGGTGTATATGGCTACACCTTC	CASSYARGVYGYTF
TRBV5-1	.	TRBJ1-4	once	TGCGCCAGCAGACCCGAGGTTGCTCAGAGTGAAAAACTGTTTTTT	CASRPEVAQSEKLFF
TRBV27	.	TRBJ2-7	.	TGTGCCAGCAGTTTCAGGGCCTCCTACGAGCAGTACTTC	CASSFRASYEQYF
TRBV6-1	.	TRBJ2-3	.	TGTGCCAGCAGTGATCCTCGGGCAGGGTTCATGGGTACGCAGTATTTT	CASSDPRAGFMGTQYF
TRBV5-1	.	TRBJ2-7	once	TGCGCCAGCAGCTTGGGAGGACAGATCACCTACGAGCAGTACTTC	CASSLGGQITYEQYF
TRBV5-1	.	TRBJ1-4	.	TGCGCCAGCAGCCGAGGGGGAACGGGGCCGAATGAAAAACTGTTTTTT	CASSRGGTGPNEKLFF
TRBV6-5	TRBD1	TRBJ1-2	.	TGTGCCAGCAGAAATTTTGGGACAGGGGACTATGGCTACACCTTC	CASRNFGTGDYGYTF
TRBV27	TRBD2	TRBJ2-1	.	TGTGCCAGCAGTTTCCACTCCGGGGGGGAAAGTGAGCAGTTCTTC	CASSFHSGGESEQFF
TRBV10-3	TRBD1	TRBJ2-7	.	TGTGCCATCAGTCAAGGGGACAGGTTCAACGAGCAGTACTTC	CAISQGDRFNEQYF
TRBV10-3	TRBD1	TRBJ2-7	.	TGTGCCATCAGTGGCCGGGGACAGGGAAACATCAAGAGCTCCTACGAGCAGTACTTC	CAISGRGQGNIKSSYEQYF
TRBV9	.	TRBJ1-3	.	TGTGCCAGCAGCGGGGCCTTGGGCTCTGGAAACACCATATATTTT	CASSGALGSGNTIYF
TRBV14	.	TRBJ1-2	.	TGTGCCAGCAGCCGGTTGTTCGGGGGCTACACCTTC	CASSRLFGGYTF
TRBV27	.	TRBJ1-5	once	TGTGCCAGCAGTTTGCAGGGAAGTTGGAGCAATCAGCCCCAGCATTTT	CASSLQGSWSNQPQHF
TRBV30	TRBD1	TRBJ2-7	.	TGTGCCTGGAGTGGAAGGACAGGGGTGTACGAGCAGTACTTC	CAWSGRTGVYEQYF
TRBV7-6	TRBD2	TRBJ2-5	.	TGTGCCAGCGGGGGACTAGCGGGAGGAGAGGAGACCCAGTACTTC	CASGGLAGGEETQYF
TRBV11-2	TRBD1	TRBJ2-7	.	TGTGCCAGCAGCTTAGACCCGACAGGGAACTACGAGCAGTACTTC	CASSLDPTGNYEQYF
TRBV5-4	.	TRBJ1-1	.	TGTGCCAGCAGCTTGGACTCCTCATTAAACACTGAAGCTTTCTTT	CASSLDSSLNTEAFF
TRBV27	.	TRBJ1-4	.	TGTGCCAGCAAGTCAGGGTCCCGAAAACTGTTTTTT	CASKSGSRKLFF
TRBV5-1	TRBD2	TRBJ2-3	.	TGCGCCAGCAGCTTGGCGCCTAGCGGGGGGGCCGGCACAGATACGCAGTATTTT	CASSLAPSGGAGTDTQYF
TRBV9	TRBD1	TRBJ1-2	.	TGTGCCAGCAGGGGGGACAGCCTCAGTGGCTACACCTTC	CASRGDSLSGYTF
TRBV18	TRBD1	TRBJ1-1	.	TGTGCCAGCTCACTACGACAGGGGGCAAGTCTTAACACTGAAGCTTTCTTT	CASSLRQGASLNTEAFF